This T cell receptor beta chain came from a study of shared clonotypes between healthy human individuals. In regard to this clone: Its antigen is currently unknown.

Overall study results and limits: Sequencing depth was predicted to influence how clonotypes are shared among donors.

Assay used: immunoSEQ multiplex PCR; TCRdb lists only in-frame clones, some missing. The sample yields more than 450,000 clones, approximately 85% seen once. CDR1 is SQVTM and CDR2 is ANQGSEA in the germline V gene. The CDR3 contains 14 residues. Trimming left V 6 bases short and J 0 bases short, with 14 bases between. This sequence joins TRBV29-1 and TRBJ1-1; unclear D gene. This clonotype originated in a woman in her forties in good health. Some clones in this sample may be carry-over from other donors' samples. The sample was PBMCs. The CDR3 loop reads CSVRRGGMNTEAFF. The DNA of the CDR3 is TGCAGCGTCCGACGGGGAGGAATGAACACTGAAGCTTTCTTT.